A selection of T cell receptor beta chains follows, all from one sample in a study of high-grade serous ovarian cancer treatment subgroups. Profiling relied on immunoSEQ multiplex PCR, and the TCRdb table lists in-frame clones only, not all of them. The table shows 2,600 or so clones, with just under 75% occurring only once. Sequencing input: tumor tissue. The receptors were gathered from a human donor with high-grade serous ovarian cancer. CDR3s include the opening cysteine and the closing phenylalanine or tryptophan. D genes are given only for firm matches. Rows give clone size only sometimes, using once, few, many, or a class for an expanded clone.

d_gene	abundance	v_gene	j_gene	CDR3nt	CDR3aa
.	large	TRBV2	TRBJ2-2	TGTGCCAGCAGTGAGCAGGGTATGGGCGGGGAGCTGTTTTTT	CASSEQGMGGELFF
TRBD1	.	TRBV19	TRBJ2-5	TGTGCCAGTAGTGTCGACAGGGTACCCAAGAGGACCCAGTACTTC	CASSVDRVPKRTQYF
.	once	TRBV7-2	TRBJ1-2	TGTGCCAGCAGCTTAGACGGTACAGGGACATATGGCTACACCTTC	CASSLDGTGTYGYTF
.	once	TRBV7-9	TRBJ2-3	TGTGCCAGCAGCTCTACGGCGGGGACCACAGATACGCAGTATTTT	CASSSTAGTTDTQYF
TRBD1	.	TRBV7-6	TRBJ2-3	TGTGCCAGCAGCCCGGGACAGCTCACAGATACGCAGTATTTT	CASSPGQLTDTQYF
.	large	TRBV5-1	TRBJ1-4	TGCGCCAGCAGCAGCCAAGGGGCGGGAGCTAATGAAAAACTGTTTTTT	CASSSQGAGANEKLFF
.	.	TRBV5-1	TRBJ2-7	TGCGCCAGCAGCTTAGCCGGGTCCTCCTACGAGCAGTACTTC	CASSLAGSSYEQYF
.	.	TRBV5-8	TRBJ2-1	TGTGCCAGCAGCTTGTGGGAGGGGGGATACAATGAGCAGTTCTTC	CASSLWEGGYNEQFF
.	.	TRBV4-2	TRBJ2-7	TGTGCCAGCAGCCAAGATTTGGCCGATTTCTACGAGCAGTACTTC	CASSQDLADFYEQYF
.	.	TRBV5-8	TRBJ2-4	TGTGCCAGCAGCTTGGCTAGGGTGGTGGACATTCAGTACTTC	CASSLARVVDIQYF
TRBD2	.	TRBV7-2	TRBJ2-7	TGTGCCAGCAGGCCACCTAGCGGGAACTACGAGCAGTACTTC	CASRPPSGNYEQYF
.	.	TRBV9	TRBJ1-5	TGTGCCAGCAGCGTAGAAGGGTTGGCCTATAGCAATCAGCCCCAGCATTTT	CASSVEGLAYSNQPQHF
TRBD1	.	TRBV7-8	TRBJ2-5	TGTGCCAGCAGCTTCGGGCGAGGGACAGTAGAGACCCAGTACTTC	CASSFGRGTVETQYF
.	.	TRBV6-1	TRBJ2-7	TGTGCCAGCAGGCGGGACATAAGGTACGAGCAGTACTTC	CASRRDIRYEQYF
TRBD2	.	TRBV18	TRBJ2-7	TGTGCCAGCTCACTCGCGGGAGCCCCCCACGAGCAGTACTTC	CASSLAGAPHEQYF
TRBD1	.	TRBV7-9	TRBJ1-2	TGTGCCAGCAGCTTAAAGGACAGGGGCATTATGAGCTATGGCTACACCTTC	CASSLKDRGIMSYGYTF
.	.	TRBV19	TRBJ2-5	TGTGCCAGTAGTCCTTCCGGACAGCGGGAGACCCAGTACTTC	CASSPSGQRETQYF
.	.	TRBV28	TRBJ2-7	TGTGCCAGCAGTGCGCCCTGGGCGCTCCGGGGCGAGCAGTACTTC	CASSAPWALRGEQYF
.	few	TRBV7-2	TRBJ1-1	TGTGCCAGCAGCCCCGGAATGAGTACTGAAGCTTTCTTT	CASSPGMSTEAFF
.	.	TRBV19	TRBJ1-5	TGTGCCAGTACTAGGGATCGGATAGGGTCCAATCAGCCCCAGCATTTT	CASTRDRIGSNQPQHF
.	.	TRBV7-8	TRBJ1-4	TGTGCCAGCAGCAAGACGGAAACTAATGAAAAACTGTTTTTT	CASSKTETNEKLFF
.	.	TRBV5-1	TRBJ2-3	TGCGCCAGCAGATCCACAGATACGCAGTATTTT	CASRSTDTQYF
TRBD2	.	TRBV9	TRBJ2-3	TGTGCCAGCAGCCCTATAGCGGGAGCAAGCACAGATACGCAGTATTTT	CASSPIAGASTDTQYF
.	.	TRBV5-5	TRBJ2-7	TGTGCCAGCAGCCGGGACCACCACTACGAGCAGTACTTC	CASSRDHHYEQYF
.	.	TRBV14	TRBJ2-3	TGTGCCAGCAGCCGTGGGGTAGGGCGTACGCAGTATTTT	CASSRGVGRTQYF
TRBD1	few	TRBV13	TRBJ2-3	TGTGCCAGCAGCGTCGACAGGGGGCAAACAGATACGCAGTATTTT	CASSVDRGQTDTQYF
.	few	TRBV7-2	TRBJ1-6	TGTGCCAGCAGCCCCGGGGGGACGGACGCTTCGGCCCTCCACTTT	CASSPGGTDASALHF
TRBD1	once	TRBV10-3	TRBJ2-6	TGTGCCATCAGCGAGGGACAGGGGACCCTCTCTGGGGCCAACGTCCTGACTTTC	CAISEGQGTLSGANVLTF
TRBD2	.	TRBV7-7	TRBJ2-2	TGTGCTAGCAGCCGCTATGCGGGAGGGCCTCACACCGGGGAGCTGTTTTTT	CASSRYAGGPHTGELFF
TRBD2	.	TRBV27	TRBJ2-5	TGTGCCAGCAGTCGCGAGACTAGCTCGAACCAGTACTTC	CASSRETSSNQYF
TRBD1	.	TRBV7-3	TRBJ2-7	TGTGCCAGCAGCTACTCCGGGACAGGGTACGAGCAGTACTTC	CASSYSGTGYEQYF
.	.	TRBV7-2	TRBJ2-3	TGTGCCAGCAGCTCACAACCGGCGGGGATGGGGGATACGCAGTATTTT	CASSSQPAGMGDTQYF
TRBD1	large	TRBV14	TRBJ1-1	TGTGCCAGCAGCCGACAGGGTATCACTGAAGCTTTCTTT	CASSRQGITEAFF
.	.	TRBV13	TRBJ1-1	TGTGCCAGCAGGCGTAACACTGAAGCTTTCTTT	CASRRNTEAFF
TRBD2	.	TRBV13	TRBJ2-7	TGTGCCAGCAGTTACGATAGGACCGGGACTAGGCTAACCTACGAGCAGTACTTC	CASSYDRTGTRLTYEQYF
.	few	TRBV11-2	TRBJ2-7	TGTGCCAGCAGCTTACAACCCGGGTTTAACGACGAGCAGTACTTC	CASSLQPGFNDEQYF
TRBD2	.	TRBV4-2	TRBJ2-1	TGTGCCAGCAGCCAAGAAGGCGGGAGCTCCTACAATGAGCAGTTCTTC	CASSQEGGSSYNEQFF
.	few	TRBV9	TRBJ2-7	TGTGCCAGCAGCCCGTCCCTGACAGATAACTACGAGCAGTACTTC	CASSPSLTDNYEQYF
TRBD2	.	TRBV6-1	TRBJ2-7	TGTGCCAGCAGTGCTAGCGGGAGGCTCCACGAGCAGTACTTC	CASSASGRLHEQYF
.	.	TRBV2	TRBJ1-1	TGTGCCAGCAGTCGACGGGATGAAGCTTTCTTT	CASSRRDEAFF
.	.	TRBV5-1	TRBJ2-7	TGCGCCAGCAGCCCGGACAGCCTCTACGAGCAGTACTTC	CASSPDSLYEQYF
.	.	TRBV28	TRBJ2-1	TGTGCCAGCAGCAAGACCTTAATTGAGCAGTTCTTC	CASSKTLIEQFF
.	once	TRBV28	TRBJ2-3	TGTGCCAGTCCCCCAAGTGGACTACCCAAAACCGCAGATACGCAGTATTTT	CASPPSGLPKTADTQYF
.	large	TRBV19	TRBJ1-5	TGTGCCAGTAGTAGTGGGATAGCAGGCAATCAGCCCCAGCATTTT	CASSSGIAGNQPQHF
.	once	TRBV20-1	TRBJ2-3	TGCAGTGCACCCCTTGTAGATACGCAGTATTTT	CSAPLVDTQYF
TRBD1	.	TRBV5-1	TRBJ2-7	TGCGCCAGCAGCTGGGACACAGGGGGCTACGAGCAGTACTTC	CASSWDTGGYEQYF
TRBD1	.	TRBV10-2	TRBJ2-4	TGCGCCAGCTCGGTGGGGACAGGGGACAAAAACATTCAGTACTTC	CASSVGTGDKNIQYF
TRBD2	few	TRBV10-3	TRBJ2-3	TGTGCCATCAGTGACCCACCGGGGGGAACAGATACGCAGTATTTT	CAISDPPGGTDTQYF
.	.	TRBV7-2	TRBJ2-3	TGTGCCAGCAGCTTAGATGGGAGGACAGATACGCAGTATTTT	CASSLDGRTDTQYF
.	.	TRBV19	TRBJ2-2	TGTGCCAGTGGGGTACGGGGGAACACCGGGGAGCTGTTTTTT	CASGVRGNTGELFF
.	few	TRBV10-1	TRBJ2-3	TGCGCCAGCAGTGGGACTCTGGGTGATACGCAGTATTTT	CASSGTLGDTQYF
.	.	TRBV15	TRBJ1-1	TGTGCCACCAGCAGAGAAAAGGGGTCGAACACTGAAGCTTTCTTT	CATSREKGSNTEAFF
TRBD2	.	TRBV27	TRBJ2-1	TGTGCCAGCAGCCCCCTAGTACCGGGACTAGCGGGAATTAAGGATGAGCAGTTCTTC	CASSPLVPGLAGIKDEQFF
.	.	TRBV7-9	TRBJ1-3	TGTGCCAGCAGCGGGGGGTATGGAAACACCATATATTTT	CASSGGYGNTIYF